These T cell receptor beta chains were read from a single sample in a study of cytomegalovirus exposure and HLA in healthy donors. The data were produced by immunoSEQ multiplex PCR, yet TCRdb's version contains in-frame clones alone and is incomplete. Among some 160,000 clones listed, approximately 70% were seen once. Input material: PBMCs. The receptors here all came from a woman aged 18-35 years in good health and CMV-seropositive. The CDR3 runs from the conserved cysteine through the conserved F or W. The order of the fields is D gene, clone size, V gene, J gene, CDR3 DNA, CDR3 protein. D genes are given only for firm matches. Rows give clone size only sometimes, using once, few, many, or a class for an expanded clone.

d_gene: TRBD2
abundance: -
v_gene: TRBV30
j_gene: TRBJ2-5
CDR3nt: TGTGCCTGGAGTGTACTTGCGGGGGTACTATCTGGCGAGACCCAGTACTTC
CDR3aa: CAWSVLAGVLSGETQYF

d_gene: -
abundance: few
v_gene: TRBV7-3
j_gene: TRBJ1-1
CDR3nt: TGTGCCAGCAGCCTCACCCGAGAGAACACTGAAGCTTTCTTT
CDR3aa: CASSLTRENTEAFF

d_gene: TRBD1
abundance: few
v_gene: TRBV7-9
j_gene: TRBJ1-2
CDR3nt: TGTGCCAGCAGCTTAGGTGGGCAGGGGGATAACTATGGCTACACCTTC
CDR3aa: CASSLGGQGDNYGYTF

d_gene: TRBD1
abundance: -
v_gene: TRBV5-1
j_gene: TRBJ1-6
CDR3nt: TGCGCCAGCAGCTTACTAACAGGGGGCAATTCACCCCTCCACTTT
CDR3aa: CASSLLTGGNSPLHF

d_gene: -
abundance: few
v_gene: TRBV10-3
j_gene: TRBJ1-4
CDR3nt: TGTGCCATATCTGAGGGGGAAAGTACTAATGAAAAACTGTTTTTT
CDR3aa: CAISEGESTNEKLFF

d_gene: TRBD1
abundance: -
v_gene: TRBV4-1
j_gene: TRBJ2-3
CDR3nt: TGCGCCAGCAGCCAAGAAGGACAGGGGGGTAGGAATACGCAGTATTTT
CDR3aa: CASSQEGQGGRNTQYF

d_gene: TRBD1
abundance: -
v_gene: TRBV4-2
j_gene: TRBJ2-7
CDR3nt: TGTGCCAGCAGCCAAATTTCGGGACAGGCACCTCTCGAGCAGTACTTC
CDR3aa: CASSQISGQAPLEQYF

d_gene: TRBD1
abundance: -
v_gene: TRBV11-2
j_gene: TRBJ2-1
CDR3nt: TGTGCCAGCAGCTCTCCCGGGACAGGAACCAATGAGCAGTTCTTC
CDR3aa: CASSSPGTGTNEQFF

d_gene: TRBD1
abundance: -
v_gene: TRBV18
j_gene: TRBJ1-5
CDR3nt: TGTGCCAGCTCCGGGACAGGGGTAAGTCAGCCCCAGCATTTT
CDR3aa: CASSGTGVSQPQHF

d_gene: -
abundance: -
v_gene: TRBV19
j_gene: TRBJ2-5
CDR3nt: TGTGCCAGTAGTATGGCTCAGGCCGAAGAGACCCAGTACTTC
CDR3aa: CASSMAQAEETQYF

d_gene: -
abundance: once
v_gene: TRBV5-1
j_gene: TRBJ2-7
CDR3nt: TGCGCCAGCAGCTCGGGGAGCTACGAGCAGTACTTC
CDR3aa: CASSSGSYEQYF

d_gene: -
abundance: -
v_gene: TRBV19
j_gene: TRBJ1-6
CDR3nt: TGTGCCAGTAGGAGTCATAATTCACCCCTCCACTTT
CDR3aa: CASRSHNSPLHF

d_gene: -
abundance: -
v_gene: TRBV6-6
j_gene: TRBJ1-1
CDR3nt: TGTGCCAGCAGTACCATCCAGGGCAGCGAAGCTTTCTTT
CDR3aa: CASSTIQGSEAFF

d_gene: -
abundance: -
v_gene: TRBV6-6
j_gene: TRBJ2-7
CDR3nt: TGTGCCAGCAGTTTCCGGGACATTTTCTACGAGCAGTACTTC
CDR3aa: CASSFRDIFYEQYF

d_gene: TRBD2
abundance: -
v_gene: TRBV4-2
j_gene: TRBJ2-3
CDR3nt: TGTGCCAGCAGCCAAGAAGAGGGCGGGGGGCGCGGAGTCACAGATACGCAGTATTTT
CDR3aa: CASSQEEGGGRGVTDTQYF

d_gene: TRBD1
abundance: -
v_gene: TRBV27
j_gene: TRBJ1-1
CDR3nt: TGTGCCAGCAGTTTGGACAGGGACCTCGCTGAAGCTTTCTTT
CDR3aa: CASSLDRDLAEAFF

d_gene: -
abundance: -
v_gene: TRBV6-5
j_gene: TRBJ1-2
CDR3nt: TGTGCCAGCAGTGAAGTCAGAAACTATGGCTACACCTTC
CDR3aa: CASSEVRNYGYTF

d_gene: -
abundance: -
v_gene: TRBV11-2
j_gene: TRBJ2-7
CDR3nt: TGTGCCAGCTCTCGGGAGTATGTGCAGTACTTC
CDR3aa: CASSREYVQYF

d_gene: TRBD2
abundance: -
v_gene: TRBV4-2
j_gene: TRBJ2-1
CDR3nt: TGTGCCAGCAGCCACACTAGCGGGGACCACAATGAGCAGTTCTTC
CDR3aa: CASSHTSGDHNEQFF

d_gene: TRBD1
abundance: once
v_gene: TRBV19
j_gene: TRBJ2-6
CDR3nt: TGTGCCTCTCAGTGGGGACAGGGAGGTTCTGGGGCCAACGTCCTGACTTTC
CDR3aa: CASQWGQGGSGANVLTF

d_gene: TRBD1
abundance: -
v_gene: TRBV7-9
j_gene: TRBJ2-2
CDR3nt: TGTGCCAGCAGCTTAGAATTAGGACAGGGATTCAACACCGGGGAGCTGTTTTTT
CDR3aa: CASSLELGQGFNTGELFF

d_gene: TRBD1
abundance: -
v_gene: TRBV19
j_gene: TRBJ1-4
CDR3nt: TGTGCCAGTAGGGGCGGACAGGATAATGAAAAACTGTTTTTT
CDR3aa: CASRGGQDNEKLFF

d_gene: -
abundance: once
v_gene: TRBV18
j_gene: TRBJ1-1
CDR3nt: TGTGCCAGCTCACCAGGATCGGGGACTGAAGCTTTCTTT
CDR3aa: CASSPGSGTEAFF

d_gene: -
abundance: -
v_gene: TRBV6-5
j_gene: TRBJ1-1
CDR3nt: TGTGCCAGCAGTTCGATCGGGATAGCTTTCTTT
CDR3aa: CASSSIGIAFF

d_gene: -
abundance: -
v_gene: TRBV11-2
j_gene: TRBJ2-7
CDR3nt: TGTGCCAGCAGCTCCTTTGTCTACGAGCAGTACTTC
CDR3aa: CASSSFVYEQYF

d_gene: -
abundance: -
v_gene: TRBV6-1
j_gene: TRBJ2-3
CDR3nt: TGTGCCAGCATGACGGACAGAGGGGCGGATACGCAGTATTTT
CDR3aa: CASMTDRGADTQYF